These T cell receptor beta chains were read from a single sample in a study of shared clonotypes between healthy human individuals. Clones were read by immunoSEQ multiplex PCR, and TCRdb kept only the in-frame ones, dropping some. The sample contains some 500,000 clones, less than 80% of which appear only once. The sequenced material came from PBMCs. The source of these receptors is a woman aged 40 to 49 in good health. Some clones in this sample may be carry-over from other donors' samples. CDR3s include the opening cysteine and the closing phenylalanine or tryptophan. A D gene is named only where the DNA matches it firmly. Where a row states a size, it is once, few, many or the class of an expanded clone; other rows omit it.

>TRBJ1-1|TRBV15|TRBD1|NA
CATRGGRGPMNTEAFF
TGTGCCACCAGAGGGGGCCGGGGCCCGATGAACACTGAAGCTTTCTTT
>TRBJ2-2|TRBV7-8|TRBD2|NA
CASSLEMASGRATHTGELFF
TGTGCCAGCAGCTTAGAGATGGCTAGCGGGAGGGCCACGCACACCGGGGAGCTGTTTTTT
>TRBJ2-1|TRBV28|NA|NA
CASTLQPSSYNEQFF
TGTGCCAGCACCCTCCAACCATCCTCCTACAATGAGCAGTTCTTC
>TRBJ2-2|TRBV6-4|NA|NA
CASSDSRGVATGELFF
TGTGCCAGCAGTGACTCCAGGGGGGTTGCCACCGGGGAGCTGTTTTTT
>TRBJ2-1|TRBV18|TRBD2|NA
CASSLAGGPNYNEQFF
TGTGCCAGCTCACTAGCGGGAGGGCCAAACTACAATGAGCAGTTCTTC
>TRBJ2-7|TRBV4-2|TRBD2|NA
CASSPRLAGDVEQYF
TGTGCCAGCAGCCCCCGGCTAGCGGGAGATGTCGAGCAGTACTTC
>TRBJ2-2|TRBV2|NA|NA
CASCLGRDGELFF
TGTGCCAGCTGCTTGGGGCGGGACGGGGAGCTGTTTTTT
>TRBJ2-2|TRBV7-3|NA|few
CASSLRSYTGELFF
TGTGCCAGCAGCTTACGCTCGTACACCGGGGAGCTGTTTTTT
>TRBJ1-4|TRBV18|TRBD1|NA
CASSPYPGQSNEKLFF
TGTGCCAGCTCACCTTACCCGGGACAGTCTAATGAAAAACTGTTTTTT
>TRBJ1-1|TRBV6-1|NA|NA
CASSERVATGIMVATEAFF
TGTGCCAGCAGTGAGCGGGTAGCGACAGGAATTATGGTGGCCACTGAAGCTTTCTTT
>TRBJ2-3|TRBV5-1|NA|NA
CASSLGLVATDTQYF
TGCGCCAGCAGCTTGGGACTAGTTGCCACAGATACGCAGTATTTT
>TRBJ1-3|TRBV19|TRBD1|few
CASTHRGDICNTIYF
TGTGCCAGTACTCACAGGGGGGATATTTGCAACACCATATATTTT
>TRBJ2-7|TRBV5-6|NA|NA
CASSPISSRGTYEQYF
TGTGCCAGCAGTCCGATATCTTCCAGGGGAACCTACGAGCAGTACTTC
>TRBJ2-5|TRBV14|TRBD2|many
CASSYQRGRGTQYF
TGTGCCAGCAGCTACCAGCGGGGGCGTGGTACCCAGTACTTC
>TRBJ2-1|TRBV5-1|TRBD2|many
CASSTVAGTINEQFF
TGCGCCAGCAGCACTGTAGCGGGGACCATTAATGAGCAGTTCTTC
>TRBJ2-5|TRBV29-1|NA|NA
CSVAYPARKETQYF
TGCAGCGTTGCATACCCCGCCAGGAAAGAGACCCAGTACTTC
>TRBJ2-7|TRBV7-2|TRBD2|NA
CASSNSGAPVYEQYF
TGTGCCAGCAGCAATAGCGGGGCCCCTGTGTACGAGCAGTACTTC
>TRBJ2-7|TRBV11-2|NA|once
CASSLGVGSAYEQYF
TGTGCCAGCAGCTTAGGCGTCGGGAGTGCCTACGAGCAGTACTTC
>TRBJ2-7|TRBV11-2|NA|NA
CASSQFAGPYEQYF
TGCGCCAGCAGCCAATTTGCGGGGCCCTACGAGCAGTACTTC
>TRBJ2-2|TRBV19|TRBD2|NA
CASFGLAGVWTGELFF
TGTGCCAGCTTCGGACTAGCGGGAGTATGGACCGGGGAGCTGTTTTTT
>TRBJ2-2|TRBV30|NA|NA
CAWSVRETGELFF
TGTGCCTGGAGTGTACGAGAGACCGGGGAGCTGTTTTTT
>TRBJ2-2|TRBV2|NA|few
CASRVGLFGVGELFF
TGTGCCAGCCGCGTGGGTCTCTTTGGGGTCGGGGAGCTGTTTTTT
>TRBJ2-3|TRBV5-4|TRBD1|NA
CASSIGQGPDTQYF
TGTGCCAGCAGCATAGGACAGGGGCCAGATACGCAGTATTTT
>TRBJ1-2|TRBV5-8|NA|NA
CASSRTDRSNYGYTF
TGTGCCAGCAGCCGTACCGACAGATCTAACTATGGCTACACCTTC
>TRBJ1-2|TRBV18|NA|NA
CASSPPSDINYGYTF
TGTGCCAGCTCACCACCCTCGGACATTAACTATGGCTACACCTTC
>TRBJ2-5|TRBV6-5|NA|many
CASSYSLDRGETQYF
TGTGCCAGCAGTTACTCTTTAGACCGCGGGGAGACCCAGTACTTC
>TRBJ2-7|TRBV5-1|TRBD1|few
CASSSGQGSYEQYF
TGCGCCAGCAGCTCGGGACAGGGGTCCTACGAGCAGTACTTC
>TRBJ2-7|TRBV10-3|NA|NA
CAISEARERYEQYF
TGTGCCATCAGTGAGGCCAGGGAGCGGTACGAGCAGTACTTC
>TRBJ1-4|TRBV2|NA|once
CASSEALFTGEKLFF
TGTGCCAGCAGTGAAGCGCTGTTCACGGGTGAAAAACTGTTTTTT
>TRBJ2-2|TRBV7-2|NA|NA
CASSEDYTGELFF
TGTGCCAGCAGCGAGGACTACACCGGGGAGCTGTTTTTT
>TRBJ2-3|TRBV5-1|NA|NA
CASSLGGGAGTDTQYF
TGCGCCAGCAGCTTGGGCGGGGGCGCTGGCACAGATACGCAGTATTTT
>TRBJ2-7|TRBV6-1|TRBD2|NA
CASSEGGLAPYEQYF
TGTGCCAGCAGTGAAGGGGGACTAGCCCCCTACGAGCAGTACTTC
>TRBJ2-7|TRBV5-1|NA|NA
CASSSFYAGPPYEQYF
TGCGCCAGCAGCTCCTTCTACGCGGGCCCCCCCTACGAGCAGTACTTC
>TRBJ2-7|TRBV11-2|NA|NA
CASSLAGARYEQYF
TGTGCCAGCAGCTTAGCAGGGGCGCGGTACGAGCAGTACTTC
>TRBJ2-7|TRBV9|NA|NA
CASSDRQISYEQYF
TGTGCCAGCAGCGACCGGCAGATTTCCTACGAGCAGTACTTC
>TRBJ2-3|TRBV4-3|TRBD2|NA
CASSQDRGGRWTDTQYF
TGCGCCAGCAGCCAAGACCGGGGGGGACGGTGGACAGATACGCAGTATTTT
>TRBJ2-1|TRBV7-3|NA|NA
CASSPGTGNAEQFF
TGTGCCAGCAGCCCGGGGACTGGGAATGCTGAGCAGTTCTTC
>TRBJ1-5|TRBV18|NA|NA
CASSDSVGLNQPQHF
TGTGCCAGCTCAGATAGTGTAGGGCTAAATCAGCCCCAGCATTTT
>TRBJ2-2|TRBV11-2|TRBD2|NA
CASRRLAPGELFF
TGTGCCAGCAGACGACTAGCTCCCGGGGAGCTGTTTTTT
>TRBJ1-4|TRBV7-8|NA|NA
CASSLVGPTEKLFF
TGTGCCAGCAGCTTAGTAGGACCGACTGAAAAACTGTTTTTT
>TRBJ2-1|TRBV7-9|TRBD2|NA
CASSFLTSGEANEQFF
TGTGCCAGCAGCTTCCTGACTAGCGGGGAGGCGAATGAGCAGTTCTTC
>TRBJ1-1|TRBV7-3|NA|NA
CASSSQGPGTEAFF
TGTGCCAGCAGCTCACAGGGCCCAGGCACTGAAGCTTTCTTT
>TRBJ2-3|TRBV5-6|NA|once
CASKNRPQSTDTQYF
TGTGCCAGCAAAAACAGGCCCCAAAGCACAGATACGCAGTATTTT
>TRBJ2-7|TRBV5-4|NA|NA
CASSLEGTTYEQYF
TGTGCCAGCAGCTTAGAGGGGACCACCTACGAGCAGTACTTC
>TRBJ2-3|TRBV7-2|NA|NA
CASSSGQGTDTQYF
TGTGCCAGCAGCTCCGGACAAGGCACAGATACGCAGTATTTT
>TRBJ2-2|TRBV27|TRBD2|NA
CASSILKPGTSGSTGELFF
TGTGCCAGCAGTATACTGAAACCCGGGACTAGCGGGAGTACCGGGGAGCTGTTTTTT
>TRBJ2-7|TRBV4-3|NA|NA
CASTPSLGRIYEQYF
TGCGCCAGCACCCCGAGCTTGGGCAGGATCTACGAGCAGTACTTC
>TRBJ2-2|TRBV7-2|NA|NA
CASSALGTGELFF
TGTGCCAGCAGCGCCCTGGGCACCGGGGAGCTGTTTTTT
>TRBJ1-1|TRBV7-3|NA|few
CASSSTGLNTEAFF
TGTGCCAGCAGTTCTACAGGGCTGAACACTGAAGCTTTCTTT
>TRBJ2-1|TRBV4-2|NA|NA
CASSQGGGEQFF
TGTGCCAGCAGCCAGGGAGGCGGGGAGCAGTTCTTC
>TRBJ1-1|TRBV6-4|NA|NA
CASSYRARDTEAFF
TGTGCCAGCAGTTACAGGGCGAGGGACACTGAAGCTTTCTTT
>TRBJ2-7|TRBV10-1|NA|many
CASSDGGVPTQQSPYEQYF
TGCGCCAGCAGTGATGGAGGGGTCCCCACCCAACAGTCCCCCTACGAGCAGTACTTC
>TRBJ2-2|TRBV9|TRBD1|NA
CASSSLYRGRKTGELFF
TGTGCCAGCAGCTCACTCTACAGGGGAAGGAAGACCGGGGAGCTGTTTTTT
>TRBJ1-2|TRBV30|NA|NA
CARKSGEAYGYTF
TGTGCCCGGAAGTCGGGGGAGGCCTATGGCTACACCTTC
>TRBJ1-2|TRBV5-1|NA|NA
CASSFETPNYGYTF
TGCGCCAGCAGCTTTGAGACTCCTAACTATGGCTACACCTTC
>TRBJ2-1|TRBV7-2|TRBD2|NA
CASSWTSGNEQFF
TGTGCCAGCAGCTGGACTAGCGGGAATGAGCAGTTCTTC
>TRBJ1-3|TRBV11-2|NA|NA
CASSPETAGNTIYF
TGTGCCAGCAGCCCCGAGACAGCTGGAAACACCATATATTTT